This T cell receptor (beta chain) emerged from a study of blood T cell repertoires in COVID-19. The V gene lost 3 bases and the J gene lost 7 bases, with 15 bases spanning the gap. There are 14 residues in the CDR3. Looked up from germline, CDR1 is SEHNR and CDR2 is FQNEAQ (reference sequence). Authors' processing steps: It was from reference gene primer amplification that nucleated cell counts were estimated. Measured with immunoSEQ multiplex PCR; TCRdb has only the in-frame clones, and not every one. The DNA gave D and trimming, while V, J and clone size come from that table. The table shows about 45,000 clones, with 75% to 85% occurring only once.

The source material was peripheral blood. The TCR sequence derives from an elderly man in a cohort sampled during active COVID-19. The chain links TRBV7-9 to TRBJ1-2; D ambiguous. Written as DNA, the CDR3 is TGTGCCAGCAGCTTGACTCAACGGGGAAGTGGCTACACCTTC. Translation gives CASSLTQRGSGYTF. The entire variable domain, with the rest obtained from reference TRBV7-9 and TRBJ1-2, is as follows: DTGVSQNPRHKITKRGQNVTFRCDPISEHNRLYWYRQTLGQGPEFLTYFQNEAQLEKSRLLSDRFSAERPKGSFSTLEIQRTEQGDSAMYLCASSLTQRGSGYTFGSGTRLTVV.